One and the same sample provided the 8 T cell receptor beta chains below, sequenced in a study of identical twins. TCRdb redid the calling of the 5' RACE reads with MiXCR, one entry per CDR3 protein. The sample has some 590,000 distinct CDR3 sequences; roughly 9.9% are singletons. The data also belong to a second study, concerning yellow fever vaccine responses in identical twins.

The sequenced sample was PBMCs. The receptor source for this set is a woman in her late teens or twenties in good health.

The sample holds a few counts of this clonotype. This chain joins TRBV5-1 and TRBJ2-7; 12 positions match TRBD2. Trimming took 4 bases from V and 1 from J; bases not matched to a gene: 6. CDR1 is SGHRS, CDR2 YFSETQ, per germline. The CDR3 length is 16 residues. CDR3 in DNA: TGCGCCAGCAGCAGAGGGACTAGCGGGTTGTCCTACGAGCAGTACTTC. It specifies CASSRGTSGLSYEQYF.

This clonotype has ten or more counts. The CDR3 coding sequence is TGCGCCAGCAGCCGTCAGAACCGGGGAGAAGAGACCCAGTACTTC. Translated: CASSRQNRGEETQYF. V usage is TRBV5-1 and J usage is TRBJ2-5, with D possibly TRBD2 on 5 matching bases. The V end was cut by 4 bases, the J end by 3 bases, with 16 bases between. The CDR3 covers 15 residues. Germline assignment: CDR1 SGHRS and CDR2 YFSETQ.

The rearrangement joins TRBV10-1 to TRBJ2-1; perhaps TRBD2 as D (5 bases). The CDR3 is 12 amino acids. Germline lookup yields CDR1 WNHNN and CDR2 SYGVQD (reference sequence). Trimming stripped 2 bases from V and 10 bases from J, with 9 bases between. CDR3 residues: CASSEGGGEQFF. CDR3 sequence (DNA): TGCGCCAGCAGTGAGGGAGGAGGCGAGCAGTTCTTC.

This clonotype turned up a few times. The V and J genes are TRBV5-1 and TRBJ2-7; no clear D. Per germline, CDR1 SGHRS and CDR2 YFSETQ. V lost 0 bases, J lost 1 base, and 8 bases lay in between. This CDR3 spans 14 amino acids. In DNA, the CDR3 is TGCGCCAGCAGCTTGGGGGTACAGTCCTACGAGCAGTACTTC. It is translated as CASSLGVQSYEQYF.

The V call is TRBV6-1, the J call TRBJ2-1, with D hard to call. The ends were cut back, 4 bases at V and 2 bases at J, with 9 bases in the middle. CDR1 is MNHNS, CDR2 SASEGT, per germline. This CDR3 region has 14 residues. The CDR3 sequence is CASSGVSTYNEQFF. DNA of the CDR3: TGTGCCAGCAGTGGCGTGTCTACCTACAATGAGCAGTTCTTC.

This clonotype has a handful of counts. This chain joins TRBV7-2 and TRBJ2-1, with unresolved D. Trimming removed 2 bases from V and 5 bases from J, with 19 bases in between. The CDR3 length is 17 residues. Per germline, CDR1 SGHTA and CDR2 FQGNSA. The CDR3 DNA reads as TGTGCCAGCAGCTTAACTCGCACCCCGATACCGAACAATGAGCAGTTCTTC. This gives the protein CASSLTRTPIPNNEQFF.

This clonotype was observed many times. The V call is TRBV4-3, the J call TRBJ2-1, with TRBD2 identical over 9 bases. Germline V gene lookup returns CDR1 LGHNA and CDR2 YSLEER. V dropped 0 bases and J dropped 3; count of bases not matched to a gene: 3. The CDR3 sequence is 16 residues long. CDR3 in amino acids: CASSQDTSGYYNEQFF. Here the CDR3 DNA reads TGCGCCAGCAGCCAAGATACTAGCGGGTACTACAATGAGCAGTTCTTC.

This clonotype came up a few times. This rearrangement joins TRBV20-1 to TRBJ2-3, with no clear D. CDR3 size: 15 residues. Trimming took off 0 bases at V and 4 bases at J, with 14 bases between the two ends. Germline CDR1 reads DFQATT; CDR2 reads SNEGSKA (reference sequence). The CDR3 sequence is CSARDYQVDSDTQYF. Here the CDR3 DNA reads TGCAGTGCTAGAGACTACCAAGTCGACTCAGATACGCAGTATTTT.